These 23 T cell receptor beta chains were all obtained from the same sample, sequenced in a study of blood T cell repertoires in COVID-19 (dated by TCRdb to the early 2020s). The library was produced with the immunoSEQ multiplex PCR assay. As stored in TCRdb, this immuneACCESS dataset retains in-frame rearrangements with V and J assigned. A fraction of the clones does not appear; measured against another copy, unresolved V genes explain less than half of the discrepancy, and the remainder lacks a known reason. The sample yields 300,000 to 400,000 clones; about nine tenths were counted once. The ten largest clones take up 5.5% to 7.5% of the sample. The sequenced material came from peripheral blood. The receptors were gathered from a woman in her 70s with COVID-19, enrolled during active disease.

J is TRBJ2-3 and V is TRBV9, with D perhaps matching TRBD2 (7 bases). Trimming pared 0 bases from V and 3 bases from J, leaving 11 bases between. The CDR3 spans 15 residues. Germline-derived CDR1 and CDR2 are SGDLS and YYNGEE. The CDR3 sequence: CASSVEGGQTDTQYF. The CDR3 DNA reads TGTGCCAGCAGCGTAGAGGGGGGGCAGACAGATACGCAGTATTTT.

The rearrangement joins TRBV18 to TRBJ1-2; 7 nucleotides match TRBD1. With 6 bases clipped from V and 8 bases from J, the junction kept 6 bases outside the gene matches. The CDR3 spans 12 residues. CDR1 and CDR2 (germline): KGHSH, LQKENI. The CDR3 nucleotides read TGTGCCAGCTCCCCAGGGGGAGGCGGCTACACCTTC. Its translation is CASSPGGGGYTF.

The rearrangement uses TRBV18 and TRBJ1-1, with TRBD1 as a possible D gene (6 bases). V was pared by 6 bases and J by 5 bases, with 16 bases between. Per germline, CDR1 KGHSH and CDR2 LQKENI. This CDR3 spans 14 amino acids. CDR3 amino acids: CASSGSQGRTEAFF. CDR3 in DNA: TGTGCCAGCTCGGGCTCACAGGGAAGAACTGAAGCTTTCTTT.

The rearrangement links TRBV30 to TRBJ1-1; D gene ambiguous. Between the trimmed V and J ends, which lost 3 bases and 2 bases, there was a span of 10 bases. The CDR3 length is 13 residues. Germline CDR1 and CDR2: GTSNPN and SVGIG (reference sequence). The CDR3 reads CAWSWTGNTEAFF. In DNA, the CDR3 is TGTGCCTGGAGCTGGACGGGAAACACTGAAGCTTTCTTT.

The chain uses TRBV6-5 and TRBJ1-1; TRBD1 matches 8 bases. The CDR3 is made up of 14 amino acids. The ends lost 6 bases at V and 0 bases at J; junction bases unmatched: 3. The germline V gene has CDR1 MNHEY and CDR2 SVGAGI. This chain's CDR3 is CASRPTGVNTEAFF. In DNA form, the CDR3 reads TGTGCCAGCAGACCGACAGGGGTGAACACTGAAGCTTTCTTT.

The chain has TRBV15 and TRBJ1-5; possible D gene TRBD1, 5 bases. Per germline, CDR1 LNHNV and CDR2 YYDKDF (reference sequence). The CDR3 spans 13 residues. V was shortened by 0 bases and J by 7 bases, with 7 bases between the two germline ends. The CDR3 protein is CATSREGRQPQHF. The CDR3 DNA reads as TGTGCCACCAGCAGAGAGGGGCGACAGCCCCAGCATTTT.

This chain uses TRBV18 with TRBJ2-4, with D possibly TRBD2 on 7 matching bases. This CDR3 has 15 amino acids. The V end lost 2 bases, the J end lost 6 bases, and 14 bases lay between the germline ends. Germline lookup yields CDR1 KGHSH and CDR2 LQKENI. CDR3 DNA: TGTGCCAGCTCACCAGGGCAGGGGAGGGGAAACATTCAGTACTTC. Translating gives CASSPGQGRGNIQYF.

The chain is built from TRBV4-1 and TRBJ2-5, with TRBD2 identical over 7 bases. CDR3 size: 15 residues. J was trimmed by 3 bases and V by 4 bases; bases with no gene match: 8. The germline V gene encodes CDR1 MGHRA and CDR2 YSYEKL. CDR3 bases: TGCGCCAGCAGCCCCCTCCCGGCGGGGGAAGAGACCCAGTACTTC. Translation gives CASSPLPAGEETQYF.

The genes are TRBV7-2 and TRBJ2-5; tentatively, D is TRBD2 (6 bases). Germline CDR1 is SGHTA and CDR2 is FQGNSA. This CDR3 contains 13 residues. Trimming stripped 5 bases from V and 3 bases from J, with 10 bases between. DNA of the CDR3: TGTGCCAGCAGCACGGGACTCAAAGAGACCCAGTACTTC. It codes for CASSTGLKETQYF. The variable domain in full, with the rest retrieved from reference TRBV7-2 and TRBJ2-5, is GAGVSQSPSNKVTEKGKDVELRCDPISGHTALYWYRQSLGQGLEFLIYFQGNSAPDKSGLPSDRFSAERTGGSVSTLTIQRTQQEDSAVYLCASSTGLKETQYFGPGTRLLVL.

V gene TRBV6-6 combines with J gene TRBJ1-5, with 7 bases matching TRBD1. The CDR3 contains 15 residues. The germline V gene encodes CDR1 MNHNY and CDR2 SVGAGI (reference sequence). Trimming at V came to 6 bases and at J to 6 bases, leaving 11 bases not matched to a gene. CDR3 sequence reads: CASSATTGKSQPQHF. The CDR3 DNA is TGTGCCAGCAGCGCCACGACAGGGAAGAGTCAGCCCCAGCATTTT.

This sequence joins TRBV12-5 and TRBJ1-2; 7 bases fit TRBD1. The CDR3 length is 16 residues. Germline values: CDR1 LGHNT, CDR2 FRNRAP. V lost 2 bases to trimming and J lost 3 bases; unmatched junction nucleotides: 9. The DNA for the CDR3 is TGTGCTAGTGGTTTGCCCCGACAGGGAATCGACTATGGCTACACCTTC. Its protein is CASGLPRQGIDYGYTF.

This clone was observed a handful of times. The chain couples TRBV6-1 to TRBJ1-6; 7 nucleotides line up with TRBD1. V trimming: 3 bases; J trimming: 17 bases; junction bases outside the gene matches: 13. The germline V gene has CDR1 MNHNS and CDR2 SASEGT. The CDR3 spans 14 residues. The CDR3 nucleotides are TGTGCCAGCAGTGACGGCGGGACAGCCTATAAGGTCCACTTT. This sequence encodes CASSDGGTAYKVHF.

This clone was seen more than once but under ten times. CDR3 sequence (DNA): TGTGCCAGTACCCTGGGCCTCTACAGGGACCTCAAAAACATTCAGTACTTC. It translates to CASTLGLYRDLKNIQYF. This chain links TRBV19 with TRBJ2-4; perhaps TRBD1 as D (6 bases). The germline V and J ends were trimmed by 7 bases and 3 bases, with 22 bases remaining between them. CDR1 LNHDA and CDR2 SQIVND come from the germline V gene (reference sequence). CDR3 length equals 17 residues.

The chain uses TRBV20-1 and TRBJ2-7; TRBD1 is a possible D gene (7 bases). CDR3 length equals 16 residues. Per germline, CDR1 DFQATT and CDR2 SNEGSKA (reference sequence). V lost 3 bases to trimming and J lost 2 bases, with 20 bases between them. CDR3 in amino acids: CSASTVRRDSTYEQYF. CDR3 nucleotides: TGCAGTGCTAGTACCGTCCGGAGGGACAGTACCTACGAGCAGTACTTC.

As regards this clone: This sample also contains other DNA sequences that code for the same CDR3. The chain recombines TRBV12-3 or TRBV12-4 with TRBJ2-7; D is possibly TRBD2 (5 bases). V was trimmed by 0 bases and J by 3 bases, leaving 6 bases between them. The CDR3 extends over 13 amino acids. CDR3: CASSLAGSYEQYF. The DNA of the CDR3 is TGTGCCAGCAGTTTAGCAGGGAGCTACGAGCAGTACTTC.

This clone is a singleton in its sample. V and J are TRBV5-1 and TRBJ1-6; 12 nucleotides align to TRBD1. V lost 3 bases and J lost 10; bases outside the gene matches: 5. In germline, CDR1 is SGHRS, CDR2 YFSETQ. The CDR3 spans 15 residues. The CDR3 coding sequence is TGCGCCAGCAGCTCCGGGACAGGGGGCGGGTCACCCCTCCACTTT. Translation gives CASSSGTGGGSPLHF.

This chain connects TRBV2 to TRBJ2-1; 11 bases fit TRBD2. This CDR3 has 14 amino acids. Germline assignment: CDR1 SNHLY and CDR2 FYNNEI. V trimming: 4 bases; J trimming: 8 bases; junction bases outside the gene matches: 4. This CDR3 is CASSVGLAGHEQFF. DNA for the CDR3: TGTGCCAGCAGTGTTGGACTAGCGGGCCATGAGCAGTTCTTC.

The table lists this clone with a count of one. The sample contains more than one DNA sequence encoding this CDR3. The chain carries TRBV5-1 and TRBJ2-1; 9 bases are shared with TRBD2. V lost 4 bases, J lost 7 bases, and 9 bases stayed unmatched. Germline-derived CDR1 and CDR2 are SGHRS and YFSETQ. The CDR3 is made up of 15 amino acids. CDR3 sequence reads: CASSPLAGGPNEQFF. CDR3 nucleotide sequence: TGCGCCAGCAGCCCGTTGGCGGGGGGGCCAAATGAGCAGTTCTTC.

This clone was counted once. This chain links TRBV9 with TRBJ2-5; D ambiguous. There are 14 residues in the CDR3. Between the trimmed V and J ends, which lost 5 bases and 1 base, there was a span of 12 bases. Per the germline V gene, CDR1 is SGDLS and CDR2 is YYNGEE. CDR3 sequence reads: CASSRGGTQETQYF. CDR3 bases: TGTGCCAGCAGTCGTGGCGGAACCCAAGAGACCCAGTACTTC.

The chain links TRBV15 to TRBJ1-1, with D possibly matching TRBD1 (6 bases). Trimming removed 5 bases at V and 1 base at J, with 14 bases between. This CDR3 has 15 amino acids. Germline values: CDR1 LNHNV, CDR2 YYDKDF (reference sequence). The DNA for the CDR3 is TGTGCCACCAGCTCACGGGCAGGGGAGAACACTGAAGCTTTCTTT. The encoded protein is CATSSRAGENTEAFF.

The V gene is TRBV5-4, the J gene TRBJ2-5, with TRBD1 identical over 7 bases. This CDR3 spans 16 amino acids. V trimming: 0 bases; J trimming: 5 bases; junction bases outside the gene matches: 10. CDR1 is SGHNT, CDR2 YYREEE, per germline (reference sequence). The CDR3 bases are TGTGCCAGCAGCTTGGACGGGGCCAGGGGGACGGAGACCCAGTACTTC. It codes for CASSLDGARGTETQYF.

This clone has just one count. V is TRBV2 and J is TRBJ2-7, with TRBD2 as a possible D gene (5 bases). The CDR3 has 14 amino acids. Trimming took 7 bases from V and 3 from J, leaving 16 bases between them. Germline loops: CDR1 SNHLY, CDR2 FYNNEI. CDR3 residues: CASNARGSRYEQYF. CDR3 in DNA: TGTGCCAGCAATGCGCGAGGGTCACGCTACGAGCAGTACTTC. Looking up the rest from reference TRBV2 and TRBJ2-7 gives the full variable domain: EPEVTQTPSHQVTQMGQEVILRCVPISNHLYFYWYRQILGQKVEFLVSFYNNEISEKSEIFDDQFSVERPDGSNFTLKIRSTKLEDSAMYFCASNARGSRYEQYFGPGTRLTVT.

This chain connects TRBV12-3 or TRBV12-4 to TRBJ1-5; a possible D gene is TRBD1 (5 bases). This CDR3 is 11 amino acids long. The V gene lost 3 bases and the J gene lost 11 bases, with 8 bases spanning the gap. The DNA for the CDR3 is TGTGCCAGCAGTTTCGCAGGGTCCCAGCATTTT. Amino acid sequence: CASSFAGSQHF.